The 27 T cell receptor beta chains presented below share a single source sample, sequenced in a study of CD8 T cells in Susac syndrome. Random hexamers primed reverse transcription of about 0.45 to 1 ug RNA. TCRdb re-derived calls from the immunoSEQ multiplex PCR reads in MiXCR, one entry per CDR3 protein. The sample consists of 210,000 or so distinct CDR3 sequences, approximately 94% of them appearing once. The sequenced sample consisted of CD4+ T cells from PBMCs. The receptors come from a human donor with Susac syndrome.

The chain carries TRBV20-1 and TRBJ2-3; 9 bases map to TRBD2. This CDR3 has 14 residues. CDR1 is DFQATT, CDR2 SNEGSKA, per germline (reference sequence). Trimming cost V 5 bases and J 6 bases; bases outside gene matches: 9. The CDR3 loop is CSARGRGGLDTQYF. CDR3 DNA sequence: TGCAGTGCTCGGGGGCGGGGGGGCCTGGATACGCAGTATTTT.

The chain employs TRBV20-1 and TRBJ2-2; TRBD1 is a possible D gene (6 bases). Germline lookup yields CDR1 DFQATT and CDR2 SNEGSKA (reference sequence). The CDR3 is 15 amino acids. V lost 6 bases, J lost 5 bases, and 19 bases lay in between. Here the CDR3 DNA reads TGCAGTGCCCAAAAAGGGCAGGGGCGTACCGGGGAGCTGTTTTTT. Translating it yields CSAQKGQGRTGELFF.

The V call is TRBV19, the J call TRBJ1-2; no definite D call. CDR3 length equals 12 residues. Deletions cut 10 bases from V and 2 bases from J, with 11 bases between. In germline, CDR1 is LNHDA, CDR2 SQIVND (reference sequence). The CDR3 is CATQGPNYGYTF. The DNA of the CDR3 is TGTGCCACGCAAGGACCAAACTATGGCTACACCTTC.

The V and J genes are TRBV29-1 and TRBJ1-1, with a weak D call TRBD1 (6 bases). Germline V gene data show CDR1 as SQVTM and CDR2 as ANQGSEA. V was pared by 7 bases and J by 1 base, with 19 bases between. This CDR3 has 15 residues. The CDR3 sequence: CSAKDSWPWNTEAFF. The DNA of the CDR3 is TGCAGCGCAAAGGACAGCTGGCCGTGGAACACTGAAGCTTTCTTT.

The V and J genes are TRBV20-1 and TRBJ1-2, with TRBD1 matching over 7 bases. The germline V gene encodes CDR1 DFQATT and CDR2 SNEGSKA (reference sequence). CDR3 length: 15 residues. Trimming removed 3 bases from V and 0 bases from J; junction bases left unmatched: 7. The chain's CDR3 is CSASGGTVTNYGYTF. CDR3 DNA sequence: TGCAGTGCTAGCGGTGGGACAGTCACTAACTATGGCTACACCTTC.

The genes are TRBV5-4 and TRBJ2-7, with TRBD1 identical over 9 bases. From germline, CDR1 is SGHNT and CDR2 YYREEE (reference sequence). After removal of 0 bases from V and 3 bases from J, the junction contained 7 bases not matched to a gene. The CDR3 totals 16 residues. CDR3 in DNA: TGTGCCAGCAGCTTGGGGGACCCGGGACAGGGCTACGAGCAGTACTTC. Translating gives CASSLGDPGQGYEQYF.

The V call is TRBV5-1, the J call TRBJ2-6, with D possibly being TRBD1 (6 bases). Deletions cut 3 bases from V and 4 bases from J, with 14 bases between. The germline CDR1 and CDR2 sequences are SGHRS and YFSETQ. The CDR3 runs to 16 residues. The CDR3 loop reads CASSSRDKSGANVLTF. The CDR3 DNA follows: TGCGCCAGCAGCTCCCGGGACAAATCCGGGGCCAACGTCCTGACTTTC. The complete variable domain, with remaining parts taken from reference TRBV5-1 and TRBJ2-6, reads KAGVTQTPRYLIKTRGQQVTLSCSPISGHRSVSWYQQTPGQGLQFLFEYFSETQRNKGNFPGRFSGRQFSNSRSEMNVSTLELGDSALYLCASSSRDKSGANVLTFGAGSRLTVL.

The chain is built from TRBV6-2 or TRBV6-3 and TRBJ2-3; perhaps D is TRBD1 or TRBD2 (5 bases each). V was clipped by 6 bases and J by 5 bases, with 12 bases between them. CDR3 length: 13 amino acids. The germline V gene encodes CDR1 MNHEY and CDR2 SVGEGT. CDR3 DNA: TGTGCCAGCAGCCCCGAGGGGCGAGATACGCAGTATTTT. Translating gives CASSPEGRDTQYF.

Notes on this clonotype: The junction does not match germline at one end; this may be a read error. V usage is TRBV7-7 and J usage is TRBJ2-7; the D gene is possibly TRBD2 (6 bases). CDR3 length: 14 residues. Germline lookup yields CDR1 SSHAT and CDR2 FNYEAQ (reference sequence). This CDR3 is CASSLAADAYEQYF. CDR3 DNA: TGTGCTAGCAGCTTAGCGGCGGACGCCTACGAGCAGTACTTC.

V is TRBV29-1 and J is TRBJ1-2; no reliable D call. CDR1 and CDR2 (germline): SQVTM, ANQGSEA. Trimming took 3 bases from V and 4 from J, leaving 9 bases between them. The length of the CDR3 is 12 residues. The DNA of the CDR3 is TGCAGCGTTGAGGTCCTGAGCTATGGCTACACCTTC. This sequence encodes CSVEVLSYGYTF.

CDR3 nucleotides: TGTGCCAGCAGTTTTCAGGGACACGAGCAGTACTTC. Translation gives CASSFQGHEQYF. The V gene is TRBV12-3 or TRBV12-4, the J gene TRBJ2-7; either TRBD1 or TRBD2 may supply D (5 bases each). The V and J ends lost 3 bases and 5 bases respectively, with 8 bases between them. The CDR3 has 12 residues.

The rearrangement uses TRBV2 and TRBJ2-1; perhaps TRBD2 as D (6 bases). The V gene lost 5 bases and the J gene lost 5 bases, with 10 bases spanning the gap. Germline loops: CDR1 SNHLY, CDR2 FYNNEI. This CDR3 spans 13 amino acids. The CDR3 bases are TGTGCCAGCAGTACGGGACTTAACAATGAGCAGTTCTTC. It is translated as CASSTGLNNEQFF.

The J gene is TRBJ2-5, the V gene TRBV20-1; 10 nucleotides align to TRBD1. From germline, CDR1 is DFQATT and CDR2 SNEGSKA (reference sequence). Losses at the gene ends were 5 bases for V and 4 bases for J; bases not matched to a gene: 4. The CDR3 runs to 13 residues. The CDR3 loop is CSALGQGRETQYF. The CDR3 region has the DNA TGCAGTGCTTTGGGACAGGGGAGAGAGACCCAGTACTTC.

This clonotype has only one observation. This chain's CDR3 is CSANSGARGGGYTF. CDR3 nucleotides: TGCAGTGCTAACTCAGGGGCACGAGGAGGAGGCTACACCTTC. The chain links TRBV20-1 to TRBJ1-2, with D possibly being TRBD1 (6 bases). CDR3 length equals 14 residues. V was shortened by 4 bases and J by 8 bases, with 20 bases between the two germline ends. Germline-derived CDR1 and CDR2 are DFQATT and SNEGSKA (reference sequence).

This chain connects TRBV19 to TRBJ1-5, with TRBD1 matching over 8 bases. The germline gives CDR1 LNHDA, CDR2 SQIVND (reference sequence). Losses at the gene ends were 8 bases for V and 8 bases for J; bases not matched to a gene: 5. The CDR3 consists of 12 residues. CDR3 DNA: TGTGCCAGTGGCCCGGACAGGGAGCCCCAGCATTTT. Its protein product is CASGPDREPQHF.

This chain links TRBV20-1 with TRBJ2-5; TRBD2 agrees at 7 bases. CDR3 length equals 17 residues. Germline trimming cut 3 bases from V and 5 bases from J; bases unmatched to any gene: 18. The germline gives CDR1 DFQATT, CDR2 SNEGSKA (reference sequence). DNA for the CDR3: TGCAGTGCTAGTTCGGGAGGACCGGCGGGGGACGGGGAGACCCAGTACTTC. This gives the protein CSASSGGPAGDGETQYF.

The chain couples TRBV9 to TRBJ2-7, with 7 bases aligning to TRBD2. From germline, CDR1 is SGDLS and CDR2 YYNGEE. The CDR3 spans 14 residues. The V gene end was trimmed by 4 bases and the J gene end by 5 bases; junction bases not matched to a gene: 9. CDR3 protein: CASSSQGGSNEQYF. CDR3 nucleotide sequence: TGTGCCAGCAGCTCCCAGGGAGGGTCGAACGAGCAGTACTTC.

The genes are TRBV4-3 and TRBJ2-5; D is tentatively TRBD1 or TRBD2 (6 bases each). This CDR3 has 14 amino acids. Trimming took 1 base from V and 6 from J, leaving 12 bases between them. In germline, CDR1 is LGHNA, CDR2 YSLEER. The CDR3 DNA sequence: TGCGCCAGCAGCCAAGCTGTAGGGGGGCAGACCCAGTACTTC. This gives the protein CASSQAVGGQTQYF.

The V and J genes are TRBV4-3 and TRBJ1-2; tentative D call: TRBD1 (6 bases). Germline values: CDR1 LGHNA, CDR2 YSLEER. The CDR3 length is 16 residues. V dropped 0 bases and J dropped 3 bases, with 14 bases sitting between them. For the CDR3, the DNA is TGCGCCAGCAGCCAAGATTCACAGGGCCGCGACTATGGCTACACCTTC. Amino acid sequence: CASSQDSQGRDYGYTF.

This chain links TRBV5-1 with TRBJ2-1; D is unresolved. CDR3 size: 13 residues. Germline CDR1 is SGHRS and CDR2 is YFSETQ. V was pared by 7 bases and J by 0 bases, with 8 bases between. The CDR3: CASGQSSYNEQFF. The CDR3 nucleotides read TGCGCCAGCGGGCAGAGCTCCTACAATGAGCAGTTCTTC.

The chain joins TRBV4-1 to TRBJ2-4, with 9 bases fitting TRBD1. This CDR3 spans 14 amino acids. The germline CDR1 and CDR2 sequences are MGHRA and YSYEKL. With 6 bases clipped from V and 8 bases from J, the junction kept 8 bases outside the gene matches. The CDR3 here is CASSLRTGVYIQYF. The CDR3 DNA follows: TGCGCCAGCAGTCTCAGGACAGGGGTTTACATTCAGTACTTC.

This clonotype was found once. This chain connects TRBV12-3 or TRBV12-4 to TRBJ2-7; D uncertain. The CDR3 is made up of 13 amino acids. The V gene lost 1 base and the J gene lost 6 bases, with 10 bases spanning the gap. DNA for the CDR3: TGTGCCAGCAGTTTAGGTTCAGGCGCCGAGCAGTACTTC. This codes for CASSLGSGAEQYF.

The gene calls are TRBV7-6 and TRBJ2-5; 8 positions match TRBD1. J was trimmed by 5 bases and V by 5 bases; bases with no gene match: 10. This CDR3 has 15 amino acids. Per the germline V gene, CDR1 is SGHVS and CDR2 is FNYEAQ. CDR3 coding DNA: TGTGCCAGCAGCCAAGGACAGGGATTGCGGGAGACCCAGTACTTC. Its protein is CASSQGQGLRETQYF.

V is TRBV29-1 and J is TRBJ2-7, with 7 bases aligning to TRBD1. Losses at the gene ends were 3 bases for V and 3 bases for J; bases not matched to a gene: 5. Germline V CDR1 and CDR2: SQVTM, ANQGSEA. The CDR3 loop spans 13 amino acids. In DNA, the CDR3 is TGCAGCGTTGATATGGCAGGGGGCTACGAGCAGTACTTC. The encoded protein is CSVDMAGGYEQYF.

V gene TRBV5-4 combines with J gene TRBJ2-1, with D possibly being TRBD2 (6 bases). This CDR3 comprises 14 residues. V lost 0 bases to trimming and J lost 4 bases, with 8 bases between them. The germline gives CDR1 SGHNT, CDR2 YYREEE (reference sequence). The CDR3 loop reads CASSLGGVYNEQFF. The CDR3 region has the DNA TGTGCCAGCAGCTTGGGGGGGGTGTACAATGAGCAGTTCTTC.

The V and J genes are TRBV28 and TRBJ2-5; TRBD1 might be the D (6 bases). In germline, CDR1 is MDHEN, CDR2 SYDVKM. The CDR3 covers 16 residues. Trimming shortened V by 3 bases and J by 0 bases, and 14 bases separated the two germline ends. The CDR3 region is CASSLRDIGYQETQYF. The CDR3 nucleotides read TGTGCCAGCAGTTTGAGGGACATAGGGTACCAAGAGACCCAGTACTTC.

The chain joins TRBV11-2 to TRBJ2-5, with 8 bases that match TRBD2. Trimming removed 5 bases from V and 3 bases from J; junction bases left unmatched: 5. There are 14 residues in the CDR3. CDR1 SGHAT and CDR2 FQNNGV come from the germline V gene. CDR3 nucleotide sequence: TGTGCCAGCAGCCCGCAACTAGCGGAAGAGACCCAGTACTTC. Amino acid sequence: CASSPQLAEETQYF.